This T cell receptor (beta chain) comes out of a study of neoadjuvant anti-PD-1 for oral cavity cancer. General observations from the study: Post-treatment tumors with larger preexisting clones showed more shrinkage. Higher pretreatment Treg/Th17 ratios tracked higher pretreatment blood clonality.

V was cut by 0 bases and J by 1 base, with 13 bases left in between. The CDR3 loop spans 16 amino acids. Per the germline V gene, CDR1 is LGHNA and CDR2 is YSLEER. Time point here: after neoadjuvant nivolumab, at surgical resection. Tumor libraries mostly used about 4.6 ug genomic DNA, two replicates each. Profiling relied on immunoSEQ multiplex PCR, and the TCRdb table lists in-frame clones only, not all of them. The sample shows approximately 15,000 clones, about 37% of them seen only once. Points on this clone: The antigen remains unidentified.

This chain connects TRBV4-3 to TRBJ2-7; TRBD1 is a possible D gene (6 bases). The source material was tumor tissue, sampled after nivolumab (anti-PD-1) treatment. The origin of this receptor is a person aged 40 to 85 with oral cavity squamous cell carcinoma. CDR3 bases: TGCGCCAGCAGCCAAGATCGACAGGCCTTATCCTACGAGCAGTACTTC. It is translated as CASSQDRQALSYEQYF.